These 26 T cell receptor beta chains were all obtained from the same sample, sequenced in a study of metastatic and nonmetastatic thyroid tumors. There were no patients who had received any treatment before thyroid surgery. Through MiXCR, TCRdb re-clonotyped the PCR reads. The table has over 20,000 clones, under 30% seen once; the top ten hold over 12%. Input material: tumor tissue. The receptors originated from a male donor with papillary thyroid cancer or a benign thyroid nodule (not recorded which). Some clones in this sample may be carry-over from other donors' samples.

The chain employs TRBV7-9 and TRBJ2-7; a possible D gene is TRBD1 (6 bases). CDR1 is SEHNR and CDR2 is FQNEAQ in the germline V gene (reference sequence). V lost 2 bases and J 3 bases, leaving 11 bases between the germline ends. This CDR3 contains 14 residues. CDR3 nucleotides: TGTGCCAGCAGCTTAAATCCAGGGGACTACGAGCAGTACTTC. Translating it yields CASSLNPGDYEQYF.

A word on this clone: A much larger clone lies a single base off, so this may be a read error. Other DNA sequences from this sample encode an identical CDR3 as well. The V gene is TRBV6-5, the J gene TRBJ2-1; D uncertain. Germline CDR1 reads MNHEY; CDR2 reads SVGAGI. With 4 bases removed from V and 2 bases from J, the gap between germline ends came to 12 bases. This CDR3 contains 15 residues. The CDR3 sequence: CASSWKAGAYNEQFF. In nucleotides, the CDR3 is TGTGCCAGCAGTTGGAAAGCTGGAGCCTACAATGAGCAGTTCTTC.

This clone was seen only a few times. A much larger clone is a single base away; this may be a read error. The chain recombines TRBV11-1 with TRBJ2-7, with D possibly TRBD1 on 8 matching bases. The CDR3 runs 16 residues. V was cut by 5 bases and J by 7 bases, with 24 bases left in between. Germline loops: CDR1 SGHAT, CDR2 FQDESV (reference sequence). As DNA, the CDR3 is TGTGCCAGCAGCGGACAGGGTGGCATTAGAGCGGGGGAGCAGTACTTC. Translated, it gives CASSGQGGIRAGEQYF.

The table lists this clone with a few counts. CDR3 sequence reads: CASVGGMAEQYF. The DNA of the CDR3 is TGTGCCAGCGTAGGTGGGATGGCGGAGCAGTACTTC. The rearrangement uses TRBV27 and TRBJ2-7; D remains ambiguous. The CDR3 totals 12 residues. V was pared by 8 bases and J by 7 bases, with 15 bases between. Looked up from germline, CDR1 is MNHEY and CDR2 is SMNVEV (reference sequence).

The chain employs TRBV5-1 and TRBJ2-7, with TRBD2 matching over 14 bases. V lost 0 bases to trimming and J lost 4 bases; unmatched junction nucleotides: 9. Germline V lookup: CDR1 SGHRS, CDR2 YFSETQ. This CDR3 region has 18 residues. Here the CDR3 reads CASSLAGGLAGGVYEQYF. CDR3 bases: TGCGCCAGCAGCTTGGCCGGCGGACTAGCGGGAGGAGTTTACGAGCAGTACTTC.

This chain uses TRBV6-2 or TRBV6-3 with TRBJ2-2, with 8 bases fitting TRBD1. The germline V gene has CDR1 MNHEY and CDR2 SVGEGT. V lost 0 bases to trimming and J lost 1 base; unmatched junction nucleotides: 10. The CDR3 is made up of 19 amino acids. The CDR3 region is CASSYSVSLDRGNTGELFF. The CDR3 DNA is TGTGCCAGCAGTTACTCCGTTTCGCTTGACAGGGGGAACACCGGGGAGCTGTTTTTT.

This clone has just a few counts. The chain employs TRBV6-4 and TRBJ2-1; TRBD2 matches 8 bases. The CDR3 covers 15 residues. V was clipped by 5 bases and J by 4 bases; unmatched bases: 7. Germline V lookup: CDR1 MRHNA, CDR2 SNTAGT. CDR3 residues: CASSPGLAAYNEQFF. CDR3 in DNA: TGTGCCAGCAGTCCTGGACTAGCAGCTTACAATGAGCAGTTCTTC.

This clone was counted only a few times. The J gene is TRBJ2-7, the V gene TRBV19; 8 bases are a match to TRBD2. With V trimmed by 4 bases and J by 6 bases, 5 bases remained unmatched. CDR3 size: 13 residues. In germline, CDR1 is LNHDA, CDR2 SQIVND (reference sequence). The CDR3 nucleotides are TGTGCCAGTAGTAACAGCGGGAGTGGCGAGCAGTACTTC. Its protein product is CASSNSGSGEQYF.

The CDR3 reads CASSQGREQYF. CDR3 nucleotide sequence: TGTGCCAGCAGTCAAGGCCGTGAGCAGTACTTC. V and J are TRBV11-2 and TRBJ2-7, with no clear D. V was cut by 6 bases and J by 7 bases, with 10 bases left in between. This CDR3 comprises 11 residues. Germline assignment: CDR1 SGHAT and CDR2 FQNNGV. Looking up the rest from reference TRBV11-2 and TRBJ2-7 gives the full variable domain: EAGVAQSPRYKIIEKRQSVAFWCNPISGHATLYWYQQILGQGPKLLIQFQNNGVVDDSQLPKDRFSAERLKGVDSTLKIQPAKLEDSAVYLCASSQGREQYFGPGTRLTVT.

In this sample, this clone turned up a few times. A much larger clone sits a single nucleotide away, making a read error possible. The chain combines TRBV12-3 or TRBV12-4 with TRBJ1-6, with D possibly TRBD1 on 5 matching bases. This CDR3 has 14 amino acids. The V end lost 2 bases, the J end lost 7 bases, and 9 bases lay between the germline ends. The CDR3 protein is CASSLSGLNSPLHF. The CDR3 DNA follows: TGTGCCAGCAGTTTATCAGGGTTAAATTCACCCCTCCACTTT.

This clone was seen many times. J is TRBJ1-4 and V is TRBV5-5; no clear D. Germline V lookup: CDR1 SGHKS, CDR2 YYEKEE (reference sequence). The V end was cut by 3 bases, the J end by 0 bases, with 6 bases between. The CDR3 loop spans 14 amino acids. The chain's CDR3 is CASSSPPTNEKLFF. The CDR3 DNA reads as TGTGCCAGCAGCTCTCCTCCAACTAATGAAAAACTGTTTTTT.

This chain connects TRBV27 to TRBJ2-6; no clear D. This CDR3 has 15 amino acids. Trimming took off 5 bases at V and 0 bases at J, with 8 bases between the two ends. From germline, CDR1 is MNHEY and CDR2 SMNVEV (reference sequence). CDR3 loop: CASSPVFSGANVLTF. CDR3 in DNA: TGTGCCAGCAGTCCAGTCTTCTCTGGGGCCAACGTCCTGACTTTC. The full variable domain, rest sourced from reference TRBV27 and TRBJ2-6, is EAQVTQNPRYLITVTGKKLTVTCSQNMNHEYMSWYRQDPGLGLRQIYYSMNVEVTDKGDVPEGYKVSRKEKRNFPLILESPSPNQTSLYFCASSPVFSGANVLTFGAGSRLTVL.

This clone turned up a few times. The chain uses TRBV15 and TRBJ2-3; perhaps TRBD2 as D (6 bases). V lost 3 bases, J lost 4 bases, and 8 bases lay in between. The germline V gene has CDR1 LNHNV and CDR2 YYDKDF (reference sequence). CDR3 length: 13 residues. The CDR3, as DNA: TGTGCCACCAGCAGGGCGGGGCCAGATACGCAGTATTTT. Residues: CATSRAGPDTQYF.

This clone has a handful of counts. In DNA form, the CDR3 reads TGTGCCAGCAGCCTAGAACCGGAGGGGTCCTACAATGAGCAGTTCTTC. It is translated as CASSLEPEGSYNEQFF. This chain joins TRBV4-2 and TRBJ2-1, with D possibly matching TRBD2 (6 bases). In germline, CDR1 is LGHNA, CDR2 YNFKEQ. The CDR3 totals 16 residues. Trimming removed 4 bases from V and 1 base from J, with 14 bases in between.

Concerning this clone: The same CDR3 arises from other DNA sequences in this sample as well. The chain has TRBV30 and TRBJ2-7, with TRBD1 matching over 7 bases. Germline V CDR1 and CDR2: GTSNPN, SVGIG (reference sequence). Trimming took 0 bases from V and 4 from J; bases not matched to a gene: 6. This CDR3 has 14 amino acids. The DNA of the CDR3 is TGTGCCTGGAGTGTAGCAGGGACAGCTTACGAGCAGTACTTC. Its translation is CAWSVAGTAYEQYF.

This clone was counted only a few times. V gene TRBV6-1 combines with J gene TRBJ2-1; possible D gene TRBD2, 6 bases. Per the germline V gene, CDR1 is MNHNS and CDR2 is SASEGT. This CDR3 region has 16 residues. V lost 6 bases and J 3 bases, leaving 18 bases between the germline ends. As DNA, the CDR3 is TGTGCCAGCAGACCCCTAGCGACGGGATTCTACAATGAGCAGTTCTTC. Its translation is CASRPLATGFYNEQFF.

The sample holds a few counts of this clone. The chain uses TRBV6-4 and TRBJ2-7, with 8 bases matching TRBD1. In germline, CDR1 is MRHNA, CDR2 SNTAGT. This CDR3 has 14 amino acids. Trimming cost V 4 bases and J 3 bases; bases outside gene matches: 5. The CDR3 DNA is TGTGCCAGCAGTGTTCGGACAGGGATCTACGAGCAGTACTTC. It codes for CASSVRTGIYEQYF.

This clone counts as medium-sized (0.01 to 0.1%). The CDR3 DNA reads TGTGCCAGCAGCTCCTCAGGGAGAGCGTGGGCTTTCTTT. Protein product: CASSSSGRAWAFF. V gene TRBV7-2 combines with J gene TRBJ1-1; D possibly corresponds to TRBD1 (5 bases). The CDR3 runs to 13 residues. Germline V gives CDR1 SGHTA, CDR2 FQGNSA. V lost 4 bases to trimming and J lost 11 bases, with 17 bases between them.

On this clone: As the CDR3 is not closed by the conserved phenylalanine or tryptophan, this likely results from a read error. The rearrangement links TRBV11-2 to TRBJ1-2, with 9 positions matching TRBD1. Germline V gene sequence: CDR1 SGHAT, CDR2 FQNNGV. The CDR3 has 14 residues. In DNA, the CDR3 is TGTACCAGCAGCCCGGGAGGGACAGGGCTAGGCTACACCTCC. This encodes CTSSPGGTGLGYTS.

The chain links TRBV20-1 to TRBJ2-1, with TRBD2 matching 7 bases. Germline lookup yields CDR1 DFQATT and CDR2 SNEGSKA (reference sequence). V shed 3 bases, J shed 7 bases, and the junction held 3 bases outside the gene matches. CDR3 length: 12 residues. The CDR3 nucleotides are TGCAGTGCTAGTTTGCGGGAGAATGAGCAGTTCTTC. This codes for CSASLRENEQFF.

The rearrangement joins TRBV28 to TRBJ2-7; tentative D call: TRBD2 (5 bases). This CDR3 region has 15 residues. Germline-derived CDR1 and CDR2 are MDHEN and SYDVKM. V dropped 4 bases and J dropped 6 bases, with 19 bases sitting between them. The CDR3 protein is CASSSLGRTGIEQYF. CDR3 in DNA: TGTGCCAGCAGTTCTCTTGGACGGACGGGGATCGAGCAGTACTTC. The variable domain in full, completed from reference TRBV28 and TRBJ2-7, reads DVKVTQSSRYLVKRTGEKVFLECVQDMDHENMFWYRQDPGLGLRLIYFSYDVKMKEKGDIPEGYSVSREKKERFSLILESASTNQTSMYLCASSSLGRTGIEQYFGPGTRLTVT.

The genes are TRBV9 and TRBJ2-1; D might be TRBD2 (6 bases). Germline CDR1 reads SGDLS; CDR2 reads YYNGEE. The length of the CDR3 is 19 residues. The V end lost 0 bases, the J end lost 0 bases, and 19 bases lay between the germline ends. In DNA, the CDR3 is TGTGCCAGCAGCGTAGGAGGAGGGTTGGGCAGGGTCTCCTACAATGAGCAGTTCTTC. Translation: CASSVGGGLGRVSYNEQFF. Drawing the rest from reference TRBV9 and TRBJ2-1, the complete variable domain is DSGVTQTPKHLITATGQRVTLRCSPRSGDLSVYWYQQSLDQGLQFLIQYYNGEERAKGNILERFSAQQFPDLHSELNLSSLELGDSALYFCASSVGGGLGRVSYNEQFFGPGTRLTVL.

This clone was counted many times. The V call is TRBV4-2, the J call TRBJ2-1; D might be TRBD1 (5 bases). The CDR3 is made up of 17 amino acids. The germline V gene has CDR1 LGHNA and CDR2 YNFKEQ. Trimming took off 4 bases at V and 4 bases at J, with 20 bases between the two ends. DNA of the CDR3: TGTGCCAGCAGCCTTGAGCTACAGGCATCCCCTTACAATGAGCAGTTCTTC. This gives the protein CASSLELQASPYNEQFF.

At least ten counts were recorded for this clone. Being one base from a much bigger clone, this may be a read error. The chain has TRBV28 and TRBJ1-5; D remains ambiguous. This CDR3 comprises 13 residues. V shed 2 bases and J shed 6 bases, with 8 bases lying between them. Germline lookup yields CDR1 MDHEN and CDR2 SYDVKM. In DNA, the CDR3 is TGTGCCAGCAGTTTAGGGGAACTTCAGCCCCAGCATTTT. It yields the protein CASSLGELQPQHF.

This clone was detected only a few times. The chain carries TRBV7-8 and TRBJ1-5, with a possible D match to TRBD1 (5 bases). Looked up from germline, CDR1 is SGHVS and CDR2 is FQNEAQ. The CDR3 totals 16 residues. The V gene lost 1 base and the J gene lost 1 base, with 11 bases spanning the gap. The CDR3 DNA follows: TGTGCCAGCAGCTTAGGACGGGGGGAAAGCAATCAGCCCCAGCATTTT. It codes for CASSLGRGESNQPQHF.

CDR3 DNA: TGTGCCAGCAGCTTAGAGTACTACAATGAGCAGTTCTTC. Translating gives CASSLEYYNEQFF. The chain has TRBV7-8 and TRBJ2-1; D unresolved. V dropped 1 base and J dropped 3 bases, with 4 bases sitting between them. The length of the CDR3 is 13 residues. Germline V gene lookup returns CDR1 SGHVS and CDR2 FQNEAQ.